Below, 17 T cell receptor beta chains from the same sample are listed, as sequenced in a study of T-cell memory formation after mild COVID-19. TCRdb independently ran MiXCR on the 5' RACE reads; one entry per CDR3 protein. The repertoire holds about 400,000 distinct CDR3 sequences, more than 15% seen once, with around a fifth in the top ten. Sample: PBMCs or a T cell subset sorted from them (not recorded which). These receptors were taken from a man younger than 35 who had mild COVID-19 (a few samples of this study predate the infection). Cell type and time point are not known.

The chain combines TRBV20-1 with TRBJ2-4, with 9 bases identical to TRBD1. The CDR3 loop spans 12 amino acids. Unmatched junction bases numbered 7, after V lost 7 bases and J lost 9 bases. Germline CDR1 is DFQATT and CDR2 is SNEGSKA (reference sequence). The CDR3 sequence: CSVAGQGAIQYF. In DNA form, the CDR3 reads TGCAGTGTGGCGGGACAGGGTGCCATTCAGTACTTC.

This clonotype was observed a few times. This chain joins TRBV7-2 and TRBJ2-1, with D possibly being TRBD1 or TRBD2 (5 bases each). Germline CDR1 and CDR2: SGHTA and FQGNSA. The CDR3 has 18 residues. V was clipped by 5 bases and J by 6 bases, with 26 bases between them. The CDR3 nucleotides are TGTGCCAGCAGCCAGCGAAAATACCGGACGGGGCAGTCCAATGAGCAGTTCTTC. Its translation: CASSQRKYRTGQSNEQFF. Full variable domain (rest looked up from reference TRBV7-2 and TRBJ2-1): GAGVSQSPSNKVTEKGKDVELRCDPISGHTALYWYRQSLGQGLEFLIYFQGNSAPDKSGLPSDRFSAERTGGSVSTLTIQRTQQEDSAVYLCASSQRKYRTGQSNEQFFGPGTRLTVL.

The chain uses TRBV6-5 and TRBJ1-5, with D possibly matching TRBD1 (6 bases). Germline V gene data show CDR1 as MNHEY and CDR2 as SVGAGI. CDR3 length: 14 amino acids. V was cut by 6 bases and J by 6 bases, with 15 bases left in between. This chain's CDR3 is CASSFLRGRQPQHF. The CDR3 DNA is TGTGCCAGCAGCTTTCTTCGGGGGCGTCAGCCCCAGCATTTT.

V and J are TRBV7-9 and TRBJ2-4; D remains unclear. V was shortened by 1 base and J by 2 bases, with 9 bases between the two germline ends. The CDR3 runs 15 residues. Germline V CDR1 and CDR2: SEHNR, FQNEAQ (reference sequence). The CDR3 region is CASSLGVPPKNIQYF. The CDR3 nucleotides are TGTGCCAGCAGCTTAGGTGTTCCACCCAAAAACATTCAGTACTTC. The whole variable domain, filled in from reference TRBV7-9 and TRBJ2-4, reads DTGVSQNPRHKITKRGQNVTFRCDPISEHNRLYWYRQTLGQGPEFLTYFQNEAQLEKSRLLSDRFSAERPKGSFSTLEIQRTEQGDSAMYLCASSLGVPPKNIQYFGAGTRLSVL.

This chain uses TRBV5-1 with TRBJ1-1; 10 bases align to TRBD1. From germline, CDR1 is SGHRS and CDR2 YFSETQ. Trimming cost V 4 bases and J 6 bases; bases outside gene matches: 6. CDR3 length: 14 amino acids. The CDR3 loop reads CASSPGTGVAEAFF. CDR3 nucleotide sequence: TGCGCCAGCAGCCCCGGGACAGGGGTTGCTGAAGCTTTCTTT.

This sequence joins TRBV28 and TRBJ2-7, with D tentatively TRBD1 (6 bases). The germline V gene encodes CDR1 MDHEN and CDR2 SYDVKM. The V end lost 2 bases, the J end lost 3 bases, and 11 bases lay between the germline ends. The CDR3 has 14 amino acids. CDR3 protein: CASSLQGTLYEQYV. As DNA, the CDR3 is TGTGCCAGCAGTTTACAGGGGACACTCTACGAGCAGTACGTC.

The chain joins TRBV5-1 to TRBJ1-1; no firm D call. Germline loops: CDR1 SGHRS, CDR2 YFSETQ. Trimming took off 3 bases at V and 5 bases at J, with 11 bases between the two ends. The CDR3 length is 13 residues. CDR3 in amino acids: CASSWRLGTEAFF. CDR3 in DNA: TGCGCCAGCAGCTGGCGGTTGGGGACTGAAGCTTTCTTT.

This clonotype was counted between two and nine times. This sequence joins TRBV5-1 and TRBJ1-1; D ambiguous. Trimming removed 1 base at V and 4 bases at J, with 8 bases between. The CDR3 is made up of 13 amino acids. Per germline, CDR1 SGHRS and CDR2 YFSETQ. CDR3 sequence reads: CASSLSLSTEAFF. In nucleotides, the CDR3 is TGCGCCAGCAGCTTGAGTCTGTCCACTGAAGCTTTCTTT.

The V gene is TRBV6-2 or TRBV6-3, the J gene TRBJ2-5; TRBD2 matches 7 bases. The J segment lost 4 bases and the V segment lost 5 bases, leaving 1 base of the junction unmatched. Germline CDR1 is MNHEY and CDR2 is SVGEGT. This CDR3 region has 12 residues. For the CDR3, the DNA is TGTGCCAGCAGTGGACTAGGAGAGACCCAGTACTTC. Translating it yields CASSGLGETQYF.

This chain uses TRBV10-2 with TRBJ1-5; the D is unclear. CDR1 is WSHSY, CDR2 SAAADI, per germline. The V end was cut by 0 bases, the J end by 9 bases, with 6 bases between. The CDR3 extends over 12 amino acids. This CDR3 reads CASSESSWPQHF. Here the CDR3 DNA reads TGCGCCAGCAGTGAGTCGAGCTGGCCCCAGCATTTT.

The chain couples TRBV20-1 to TRBJ2-7, with D possibly being TRBD1 (5 bases). The CDR3 has 15 residues. The germline gives CDR1 DFQATT, CDR2 SNEGSKA (reference sequence). The V and J ends lost 3 bases and 5 bases respectively, with 20 bases between them. In DNA, the CDR3 is TGCAGTGCTAGGGCGACAGCGCGAGGTTTCCACGAGCAGTACTTC. The encoded protein is CSARATARGFHEQYF.

This clonotype was seen only a few times. The chain recombines TRBV14 with TRBJ1-3; D is possibly TRBD1 (5 bases). The CDR3 has 15 amino acids. Germline CDR1 is SGHDN and CDR2 is FVKESK. The ends were cut back, 3 bases at V and 0 bases at J, with 9 bases in the middle. CDR3 in DNA: TGTGCCAGCAGCCACGGGACTCTCTCTGGAAACACCATATATTTT. Translation: CASSHGTLSGNTIYF.

The table lists this clonotype with a few counts. The J gene is TRBJ1-1, the V gene TRBV6-5; D uncertain. Trimming stripped 2 bases from V and 0 bases from J, with 13 bases between. Germline assignment: CDR1 MNHEY and CDR2 SVGAGI. The CDR3 contains 16 residues. CDR3 protein: CASSYVAGFMNTEAFF. The CDR3 nucleotides read TGTGCCAGCAGTTACGTTGCAGGTTTTATGAACACTGAAGCTTTCTTT.

This clonotype was picked up many times. The genes are TRBV5-1 and TRBJ2-1; D may be TRBD1 or TRBD2 (5 bases each). The CDR3 runs to 17 residues. Germline CDR1 reads SGHRS; CDR2 reads YFSETQ. The V and J ends lost 4 bases and 4 bases respectively, with 21 bases between them. The CDR3 DNA sequence: TGCGCCAGCAGCCACGAAAGGTGGGGGATTTTGTACAATGAGCAGTTCTTC. Protein product: CASSHERWGILYNEQFF.

This clonotype has a handful of counts. The chain uses TRBV11-2 and TRBJ2-5, with TRBD2 matching over 9 bases. Germline assignment: CDR1 SGHAT and CDR2 FQNNGV. The CDR3 loop spans 16 amino acids. The V segment lost 5 bases and the J segment 1 base; nucleotides outside the gene matches: 8. The CDR3 DNA sequence: TGTGCCAGCAGCCCACTCCATAGCGGGGGCCAAGAGACCCAGTACTTC. Residues: CASSPLHSGGQETQYF.

The chain links TRBV12-3 or TRBV12-4 to TRBJ1-1, with 11 bases fitting TRBD1. There are 16 residues in the CDR3. J was trimmed by 4 bases and V by 2 bases; bases with no gene match: 6. The CDR3 DNA is TGTGCCAGCAGTTTACGGACAGGGGGCTGGAGCACTGAAGCTTTCTTT. It codes for CASSLRTGGWSTEAFF.

This clonotype was seen more than once but under ten times. The chain recombines TRBV7-9 with TRBJ1-5; 10 bases map to TRBD1. Trimming at V came to 5 bases and at J to 7 bases, leaving 5 bases not matched to a gene. The CDR3 runs 14 residues. The germline V gene encodes CDR1 SEHNR and CDR2 FQNEAQ (reference sequence). The CDR3 region is CASSQTGGGQPQHF. CDR3 coding DNA: TGTGCCAGCAGCCAGACAGGGGGCGGACAGCCCCAGCATTTT.